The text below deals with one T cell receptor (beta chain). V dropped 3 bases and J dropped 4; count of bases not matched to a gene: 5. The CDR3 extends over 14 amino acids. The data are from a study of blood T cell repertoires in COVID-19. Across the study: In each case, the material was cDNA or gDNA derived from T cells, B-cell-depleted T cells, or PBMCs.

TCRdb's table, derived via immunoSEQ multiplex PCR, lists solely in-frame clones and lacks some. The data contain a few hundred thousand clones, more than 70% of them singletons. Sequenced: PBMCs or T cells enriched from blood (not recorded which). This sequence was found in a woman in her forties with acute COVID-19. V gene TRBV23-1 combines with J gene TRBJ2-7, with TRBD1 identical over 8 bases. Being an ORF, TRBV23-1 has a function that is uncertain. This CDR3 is CASSHNRGTYEQYF. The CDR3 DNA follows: TGCGCCAGCAGTCACAACAGGGGGACGTACGAGCAGTACTTC.